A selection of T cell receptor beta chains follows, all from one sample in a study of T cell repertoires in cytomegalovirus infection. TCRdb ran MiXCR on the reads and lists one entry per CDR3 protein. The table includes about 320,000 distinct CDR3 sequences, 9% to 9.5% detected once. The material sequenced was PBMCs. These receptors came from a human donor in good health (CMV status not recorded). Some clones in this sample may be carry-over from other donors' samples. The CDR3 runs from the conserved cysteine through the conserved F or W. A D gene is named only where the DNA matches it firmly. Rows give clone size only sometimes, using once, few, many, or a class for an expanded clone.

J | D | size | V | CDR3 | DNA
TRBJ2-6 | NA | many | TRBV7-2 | CASTEAAGAGANVLTF | TGTGCCAGCACCGAAGCAGCCGGGGCTGGGGCCAACGTCCTGACTTTC
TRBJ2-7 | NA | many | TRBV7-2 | CASSLGLGWYEQYF | TGTGCCAGCAGCTTAGGATTAGGTTGGTACGAGCAGTACTTC
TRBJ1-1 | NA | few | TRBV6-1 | CASSKMNTEAFF | TGTGCCAGCAGTAAGATGAACACTGAAGCTTTCTTT
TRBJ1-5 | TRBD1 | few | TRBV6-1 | CASSEALRGTGGQPQHF | TGTGCCAGCAGTGAAGCGCTTCGTGGGACAGGGGGGCAGCCCCAGCATTTT
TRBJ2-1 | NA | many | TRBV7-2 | CASSPFEGEPFF | TGTGCCAGCAGCCCCTTTGAGGGAGAACCATTCTTC
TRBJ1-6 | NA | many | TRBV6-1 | CASRGTEGLSLHF | TGTGCCAGCAGAGGGACCGAAGGTTTATCCCTCCACTTT
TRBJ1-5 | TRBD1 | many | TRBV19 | CASRTGGQPQHF | TGTGCCAGTAGGACAGGGGGTCAGCCCCAGCATTTT
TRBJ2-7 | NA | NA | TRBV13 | CASSLIKGREQYF | TGTGCCAGCAGCTTAATAAAGGGGCGCGAGCAGTACTTC
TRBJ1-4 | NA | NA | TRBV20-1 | CSARPGNEKLFF | TGCAGTGCCCGCCCGGGTAACGAAAAACTGTTTTTT
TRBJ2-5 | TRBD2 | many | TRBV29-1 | CSGGLAGVRETQYF | TGCAGCGGAGGACTAGCGGGAGTGAGGGAGACCCAGTACTTC
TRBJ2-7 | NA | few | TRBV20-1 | CSASQVIAYEQYF | TGCAGTGCTAGCCAGGTTATTGCCTACGAGCAGTACTTC
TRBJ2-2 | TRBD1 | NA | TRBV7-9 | CASSAGQGSGELFF | TGTGCCAGCAGCGCGGGACAGGGGTCCGGGGAGCTGTTTTTT
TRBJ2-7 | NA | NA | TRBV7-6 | CASSPTDLFYEQYF | TGTGCCAGCAGCCCGACAGATCTTTTCTACGAGCAGTACTTC
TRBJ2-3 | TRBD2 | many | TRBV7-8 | CASSLSGSGRALTDTQYF | TGTGCCAGCAGCTTATCCGGGAGCGGGAGGGCTCTAACAGATACGCAGTATTTT
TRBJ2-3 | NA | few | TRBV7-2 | CASSRISGATDTQYF | TGTGCCAGCAGCCGGATTAGCGGAGCCACAGATACGCAGTATTTT
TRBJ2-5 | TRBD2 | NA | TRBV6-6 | CASSGPNSGRAQTQYF | TGTGCCAGCAGTGGCCCCAATAGCGGGAGGGCACAGACCCAGTACTTC
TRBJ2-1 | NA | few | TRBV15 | CATSTKSDYDSYNEQFF | TGTGCCACCAGCACCAAATCGGACTACGACTCCTACAATGAGCAGTTCTTC
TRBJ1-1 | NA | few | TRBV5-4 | CASSTSIGEYTEAFF | TGTGCCAGCAGCACTAGTATTGGGGAATACACTGAAGCTTTCTTT
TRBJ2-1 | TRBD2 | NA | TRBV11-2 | CASSPRLAGDNEQFF | TGTGCCAGCAGCCCAAGACTAGCGGGAGACAATGAGCAGTTCTTC
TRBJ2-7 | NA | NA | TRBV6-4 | CASISEGSSYEQYF | TGTGCCAGCATCTCAGAGGGAAGCTCCTACGAGCAGTACTTC
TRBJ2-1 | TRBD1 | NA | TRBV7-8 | CATGTGRFNEQFF | TGTGCCACCGGGACAGGGAGGTTCAATGAGCAGTTCTTC
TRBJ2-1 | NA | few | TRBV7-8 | CASSLEGWGYNEQFF | TGTGCCAGCAGCTTAGAAGGTTGGGGGTACAATGAGCAGTTCTTC
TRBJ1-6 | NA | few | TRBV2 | CASSDARPDRNSPLHF | TGTGCCAGCAGTGATGCCCGACCCGACAGGAATTCACCCCTCCACTTT
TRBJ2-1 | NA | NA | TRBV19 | CASSFILGRNSYNEQFF | TGTGCCAGTAGTTTCATTCTTGGCCGAAACTCCTACAATGAGCAGTTCTTC
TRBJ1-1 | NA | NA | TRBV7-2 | CASSFGQPNTEAFF | TGTGCCAGCAGCTTTGGACAGCCGAACACTGAAGCTTTCTTT
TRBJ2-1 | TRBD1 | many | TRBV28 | CASIRSGTGWGEQFF | TGTGCCAGCATCCGATCCGGGACAGGGTGGGGTGAGCAGTTCTTC
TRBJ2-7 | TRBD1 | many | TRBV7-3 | CASSEVPGQGNEQYF | TGTGCCAGCAGCGAGGTCCCGGGACAGGGTAACGAGCAGTACTTC
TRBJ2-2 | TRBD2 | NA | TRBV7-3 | CASGLSGTTGTGELFF | TGTGCCAGTGGCCTAAGTGGGACTACTGGCACCGGGGAGCTGTTTTTT
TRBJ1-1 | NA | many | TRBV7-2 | CASSWGTSTEAFF | TGTGCCAGCAGCTGGGGGACTAGCACTGAAGCTTTCTTT
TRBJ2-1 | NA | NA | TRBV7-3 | CASSLQGTTIYNEQFF | TGTGCCAGCAGCCTTCAGGGGACTACCATCTACAATGAGCAGTTCTTC
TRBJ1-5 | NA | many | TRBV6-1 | CASRPTGESNQPQHF | TGTGCCAGCAGACCCACAGGAGAGAGCAATCAGCCCCAGCATTTT
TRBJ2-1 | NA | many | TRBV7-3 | CASSLGTGIYNEQFF | TGTGCCAGCAGCCTTGGGACGGGGATTTACAATGAGCAGTTCTTC